Listed here are 30 T cell receptor beta chains from one sample, sequenced in a study of blood T cell repertoires in COVID-19. Using immunoSEQ multiplex PCR, the repertoire was profiled, and TCRdb retains in-frame clones only, with some absent. The sample contains roughly 45,000 clones, 80% to 95% of which appear only once. The source material was peripheral blood. Receptors were obtained from a man between 60 and 75 years old with COVID-19, enrolled during active disease.

In this sample, this clone turned up once. V gene TRBV4-1 combines with J gene TRBJ2-2; perhaps TRBD1 as D (6 bases). V lost 4 bases and J lost 6, with 6 bases in between. The CDR3 length is 12 residues. Germline CDR1 MGHRA, CDR2 YSYEKL. The CDR3 DNA is TGCGCCAGCAGCCGGGGGCCCGGGGAGCTGTTTTTT. Protein: CASSRGPGELFF.

The chain recombines TRBV7-2 with TRBJ2-1, with TRBD2 identical over 12 bases. V dropped 6 bases and J dropped 4; count of bases not matched to a gene: 4. CDR3 size: 15 residues. Germline V gene sequence: CDR1 SGHTA, CDR2 FQGNSA. In nucleotides, the CDR3 is TGTGCCAGCAGACGGACTAGCGGGACGTACAATGAGCAGTTCTTC. Translation gives CASRRTSGTYNEQFF.

This chain uses TRBV6-5 with TRBJ2-7; a weak D match, TRBD1 (6 bases). Germline V gives CDR1 MNHEY, CDR2 SVGAGI. Trimming pared 7 bases from V and 1 base from J, leaving 14 bases between. The CDR3 spans 14 residues. CDR3 bases: TGTGCCAGCATTACGGGACAACATTCCTACGAGCAGTACTTC. It is translated as CASITGQHSYEQYF.

CDR3 in DNA: TGCGCCAGCAGCTTGGAACCGGGTGTGGGTCTAATTAATTCACCCCTCCACTTT. This gives the protein CASSLEPGVGLINSPLHF. The chain is built from TRBV5-1 and TRBJ1-6; D unresolved. Germline lookup yields CDR1 SGHRS and CDR2 YFSETQ. Trimming cost V 0 bases and J 6 bases, with 19 bases left between them. CDR3 size: 18 residues.

This clone was seen more than once but under ten times. The chain carries TRBV6-5 and TRBJ1-5; 7 bases are a match to TRBD1. The V segment lost 4 bases and the J segment 4 bases; nucleotides outside the gene matches: 7. The CDR3 length is 15 residues. The germline V gene encodes CDR1 MNHEY and CDR2 SVGAGI. The CDR3: CASSSAGTVNQPQHF. CDR3 DNA sequence: TGTGCCAGCAGTTCAGCCGGGACAGTAAATCAGCCCCAGCATTTT.

This clone was counted a single time. The chain couples TRBV6-6 to TRBJ1-4; D remains ambiguous. Germline V lookup: CDR1 MNHNY, CDR2 SVGAGI (reference sequence). This CDR3 is 14 amino acids long. The V and J ends lost 3 bases and 7 bases respectively, with 12 bases between them. CDR3 bases: TGTGCCAGCAGTTATACCGGGGTCGGTGAAAAACTGTTTTTT. Its translation is CASSYTGVGEKLFF.

The V and J genes are TRBV6-1 and TRBJ1-3; TRBD1 agrees at 9 bases. The CDR3 runs to 17 residues. Germline CDR1 and CDR2: MNHNS and SASEGT. Losses at the gene ends were 4 bases for V and 0 bases for J; bases not matched to a gene: 7. The DNA of the CDR3 is TGTGCCAGCAGTGGGGGACAGGGATTGGGCTCTGGAAACACCATATATTTT. Its translation: CASSGGQGLGSGNTIYF.

This chain links TRBV25-1 with TRBJ1-1, with D possibly matching TRBD1 (6 bases). This CDR3 comprises 14 residues. V lost 9 bases, J lost 1 base, and 15 bases lay in between. Germline CDR1 MGHDK, CDR2 SYGVNS. The CDR3 is CASSSDRTNTEAFF. The DNA of the CDR3 is TGTGCCAGTAGCTCAGACAGGACGAACACTGAAGCTTTCTTT.

This chain uses TRBV7-8 with TRBJ2-2, with TRBD2 matching over 10 bases. The CDR3 contains 16 residues. Trimming at V came to 2 bases and at J to 1 base, leaving 1 base not matched to a gene. Germline CDR1 and CDR2: SGHVS and FQNEAQ. Here the CDR3 reads CASSLRTSGNTGELFF. In nucleotides, the CDR3 is TGTGCCAGCAGCTTACGGACTAGCGGGAACACCGGGGAGCTGTTTTTT.

This clone was observed a single time. The chain links TRBV2 to TRBJ2-1; 12 bases fit TRBD2. This CDR3 contains 15 residues. Trimming removed 6 bases from V and 5 bases from J; junction bases left unmatched: 5. CDR1 SNHLY and CDR2 FYNNEI come from the germline V gene. The CDR3 nucleotides are TGTGCCAGCAGGGCGACTAGCGGGGGAAACAATGAGCAGTTCTTC. Translated: CASRATSGGNNEQFF.

V is TRBV29-1 and J is TRBJ1-2, with TRBD1 identical over 10 bases. The CDR3 has 15 residues. In germline, CDR1 is SQVTM, CDR2 ANQGSEA. V lost 5 bases, J lost 2 bases, and 8 bases stayed unmatched. The CDR3 sequence: CSVPPDRGRNYGYTF. The CDR3 DNA reads as TGCAGCGTTCCCCCCGACAGGGGGCGCAACTATGGCTACACCTTC.

V gene TRBV5-6 combines with J gene TRBJ1-2, with TRBD1 as a possible D gene (5 bases). CDR3 length equals 13 residues. Germline V CDR1 and CDR2: SGHDT, YYEEEE. Between the trimmed V and J ends, which lost 4 bases and 7 bases, there was a span of 14 bases. CDR3 amino acids: CASSNGQPFGYTF. CDR3 DNA sequence: TGTGCCAGCAGCAACGGACAACCCTTTGGCTACACCTTC.

V gene TRBV12-5 combines with J gene TRBJ1-1; TRBD1 is a possible D gene (5 bases). Trimming took 1 base from V and 5 from J, leaving 11 bases between them. This CDR3 has 14 residues. Germline V lookup: CDR1 LGHNT, CDR2 FRNRAP. The DNA of the CDR3 is TGTGCTAGTGGTTTGGCTCTCGGGGGAACTGAAGCTTTCTTT. Translated: CASGLALGGTEAFF. Full variable domain (rest looked up from reference TRBV12-5 and TRBJ1-1): DARVTQTPRHKVTEMGQEVTMRCQPILGHNTVFWYRQTMMQGLELLAYFRNRAPLDDSGMPKDRFSAEMPDATLATLKIQPSEPRDSAVYFCASGLALGGTEAFFGQGTRLTVV.

The gene calls are TRBV9 and TRBJ1-2; possibly TRBD1 for D (5 bases). Germline CDR1 and CDR2: SGDLS and YYNGEE. The CDR3 runs 14 residues. The germline V and J ends were trimmed by 1 base and 0 bases, with 7 bases remaining between them. The CDR3: CASSVQGTNYGYTF. For the CDR3, the DNA is TGTGCCAGCAGCGTACAGGGTACTAACTATGGCTACACCTTC.

This sequence joins TRBV6-5 and TRBJ1-1; TRBD1 aligns across 7 bases. Germline trimming cut 2 bases from V and 7 bases from J; bases unmatched to any gene: 1. Germline loops: CDR1 MNHEY, CDR2 SVGAGI. This CDR3 comprises 12 residues. The DNA for the CDR3 is TGTGCCAGCAGTTACCGGACAGGTGAAGCTTTCTTT. Protein: CASSYRTGEAFF.

This clone came up once. The J gene is TRBJ2-5, the V gene TRBV5-1, with 9 nucleotides matching TRBD1. Germline lookup yields CDR1 SGHRS and CDR2 YFSETQ. Germline trimming cut 4 bases from V and 2 bases from J; bases unmatched to any gene: 6. CDR3 length: 15 residues. The CDR3 protein is CASSPGTGIQETQYF. The CDR3 nucleotides are TGCGCCAGCAGCCCGGGGACAGGGATACAAGAGACCCAGTACTTC.

V and J are TRBV5-4 and TRBJ2-7; TRBD1 aligns across 7 bases. The CDR3 contains 16 residues. The J segment lost 0 bases and the V segment lost 4 bases, leaving 10 bases of the junction unmatched. Germline assignment: CDR1 SGHNT and CDR2 YYREEE (reference sequence). CDR3 loop: CASSPTTGLSSYEQYF. CDR3 DNA: TGTGCCAGCAGCCCGACGACAGGGCTTAGCTCCTACGAGCAGTACTTC.

The chain's CDR3 is CASSLSAGDTQYF. DNA for the CDR3: TGTGCCAGCAGCTTGTCGGCGGGAGATACGCAGTATTTT. This rearrangement joins TRBV7-2 to TRBJ2-3, with D possibly matching TRBD2 (5 bases). V was shortened by 3 bases and J by 5 bases, with 9 bases between the two germline ends. Germline values: CDR1 SGHTA, CDR2 FQGNSA. The CDR3 contains 13 residues.

The chain has TRBV7-2 and TRBJ2-7; 8 bases align to TRBD2. Trimming at V came to 1 base and at J to 2 bases, leaving 16 bases not matched to a gene. This CDR3 has 19 amino acids. Germline values: CDR1 SGHTA, CDR2 FQGNSA. Here the CDR3 reads CASSLGGASIAGTTYEQYF. The CDR3 DNA reads as TGTGCCAGCAGCTTAGGAGGAGCCTCGATAGCGGGGACCACCTACGAGCAGTACTTC. The full variable domain, completed using reference TRBV7-2 and TRBJ2-7, is GAGVSQSPSNKVTEKGKDVELRCDPISGHTALYWYRQSLGQGLEFLIYFQGNSAPDKSGLPSDRFSAERTGGSVSTLTIQRTQQEDSAVYLCASSLGGASIAGTTYEQYFGPGTRLTVT.

This clone was detected only once. The chain couples TRBV19 to TRBJ1-3, with D possibly being TRBD1 (6 bases). CDR1 and CDR2 (germline): LNHDA, SQIVND (reference sequence). The CDR3 loop spans 15 amino acids. The V gene lost 5 bases and the J gene lost 4 bases, with 15 bases spanning the gap. The CDR3 protein is CASSEWGQAGNTIYF. CDR3 sequence (DNA): TGTGCCAGTAGTGAATGGGGACAAGCCGGAAACACCATATATTTT.

The CDR3, as DNA: TGCGCCAGCAGCCAAGATGGGATGGGGGCGAATTCACCCCTCCACTTT. Protein sequence: CASSQDGMGANSPLHF. J is TRBJ1-6 and V is TRBV4-3, with D possibly matching TRBD1 (6 bases). The V gene lost 0 bases and the J gene lost 7 bases, with 13 bases spanning the gap. CDR3 length: 16 residues. CDR1 LGHNA and CDR2 YSLEER come from the germline V gene.

The chain uses TRBV9 and TRBJ1-1; the match to TRBD1 covers 9 bases. The CDR3 sequence is 15 residues long. CDR1 SGDLS and CDR2 YYNGEE come from the germline V gene. Trimming cost V 6 bases and J 5 bases; bases outside gene matches: 11. The CDR3 region has the DNA TGTGCCAGCACTCGGACAGGGGCGTCGTGGACTGAAGCTTTCTTT. Translated: CASTRTGASWTEAFF.

The chain has TRBV5-4 and TRBJ1-4; 7 nucleotides agree with TRBD1. CDR3 length: 14 amino acids. V shed 5 bases, J shed 5 bases, and the junction held 6 bases outside the gene matches. The V gene's germline CDR1 is SGHNT and CDR2 YYREEE (reference sequence). The CDR3 DNA is TGTGCCAGCAGTCCGGGACAGCAAAATGAAAAACTGTTTTTT. It specifies CASSPGQQNEKLFF. The full variable domain, completed using reference TRBV5-4 and TRBJ1-4, is ETGVTQSPTHLIKTRGQQVTLRCSSQSGHNTVSWYQQALGQGPQFIFQYYREEENGRGNFPPRFSGLQFPNYSSELNVNALELDDSALYLCASSPGQQNEKLFFGSGTQLSVL.

The CDR3 DNA reads TGTGCCAGTAGTATACGGGACAGGGGGACCATGAACACTGAAGCTTTCTTT. It yields the protein CASSIRDRGTMNTEAFF. The rearrangement joins TRBV19 to TRBJ1-1; TRBD1 matches at 11 bases. V trimming: 2 bases; J trimming: 0 bases; junction bases outside the gene matches: 5. The CDR3 sequence is 17 residues long. Germline CDR1 is LNHDA and CDR2 is SQIVND (reference sequence).

Regarding this clone: The junction shows a germline mismatch at one end, possibly a read error. The V call is TRBV7-9, the J call TRBJ2-7; 9 nucleotides agree with TRBD1. The CDR3 sequence is 16 residues long. The germline CDR1 and CDR2 sequences are SEHNR and FQNEAQ (reference sequence). CDR3 in DNA: TGTGCCAGCAGCCTGCATCTGACAGGGGGTTCTCTCCTCTTGAACTTC. Translated, it gives CASSLHLTGGSLLLNF.

V gene TRBV11-3 combines with J gene TRBJ2-1; 8 bases line up with TRBD1. The ends lost 2 bases at V and 14 bases at J; junction bases unmatched: 5. Per germline, CDR1 SGHNT and CDR2 YENEEA. CDR3 length: 12 amino acids. CDR3 DNA: TGTGCCAGCAGCTTAAAGACAGGGGAAAAGTTCTTC. It specifies CASSLKTGEKFF. The entire variable domain, with the rest obtained from reference TRBV11-3 and TRBJ2-1, is as follows: EAGVVQSPRYKIIEKKQPVAFWCNPISGHNTLYWYLQNLGQGPELLIRYENEEAVDDSQLPKDRFSAERLKGVDSTLKIQPAELGDSAVYLCASSLKTGEKFFGPGTRLTVL.

The chain is built from TRBV18 and TRBJ1-1, with TRBD1 identical over 7 bases. The CDR3 consists of 15 residues. V gave up 3 bases and J gave up 1 base; unmatched junction bases: 5. CDR1 is KGHSH, CDR2 LQKENI, per germline. Here the CDR3 DNA reads TGTGCCAGCTCACCGCAGACAGGGAGGAACACTGAAGCTTTCTTT. Translation gives CASSPQTGRNTEAFF.

This chain links TRBV28 with TRBJ1-1; unclear D gene. Per germline, CDR1 MDHEN and CDR2 SYDVKM. The V end lost 3 bases, the J end lost 8 bases, and 10 bases lay between the germline ends. This CDR3 is built from 12 residues. The DNA for the CDR3 is TGTGCCAGCAGTTTGGTCCGGGTAGAAGCTTTCTTT. Translating gives CASSLVRVEAFF. Filled out from reference TRBV28 and TRBJ1-1, the complete variable domain reads DVKVTQSSRYLVKRTGEKVFLECVQDMDHENMFWYRQDPGLGLRLIYFSYDVKMKEKGDIPEGYSVSREKKERFSLILESASTNQTSMYLCASSLVRVEAFFGQGTRLTVV.

This clone was observed a few times. The genes are TRBV19 and TRBJ2-7; D is possibly TRBD1 (6 bases). The CDR3 extends over 17 amino acids. Germline V gene data show CDR1 as LNHDA and CDR2 as SQIVND (reference sequence). Between the trimmed V and J ends, which lost 0 bases and 4 bases, there was a span of 19 bases. The CDR3, as DNA: TGTGCCAGTAGTATAGATCACTCGCGACAGGATCTTTACGAGCAGTACTTC. Its protein product is CASSIDHSRQDLYEQYF.

This sequence joins TRBV28 and TRBJ2-7; maybe TRBD2 (7 bases). Germline-derived CDR1 and CDR2 are MDHEN and SYDVKM. Trimming cost V 6 bases and J 2 bases, with 17 bases left between them. CDR3 length: 15 amino acids. CDR3 in DNA: TGTGCCAGCAGGATGGGGGGGCCGTCTCCCTACGAGCAGTACTTC. Residues: CASRMGGPSPYEQYF.